The rows below give T cell receptor beta chains drawn from one sample of a study of T cells in Graves' hyperthyroidism and ophthalmopathy. Using its own MiXCR run on the multiplex PCR reads, TCRdb lists one record per CDR3 protein. The table includes about 580,000 distinct CDR3 sequences, around 46% detected once. What was sequenced was peripheral blood or thyroid tissue (not recorded which). These receptor sequences come from a young woman with Graves' hyperthyroidism. Each CDR3 is given with its conserved first and last residue. The D gene is left open where the match is weak. Clone size appears in some rows only: once, few, many, or a class for an expanded clone.

d_gene,j_gene,abundance,v_gene,CDR3aa,CDR3nt
TRBD1,TRBJ1-5,few,TRBV24-1,CATSDLKGTGGQPQHF,TGTGCCACCAGTGATTTGAAGGGGACAGGAGGGCAGCCCCAGCATTTT
NA,TRBJ1-5,many,TRBV12-3/TRBV12-4,CASRSGQGGGQPQHF,TGTGCCAGCAGGTCGGGTCAGGGTGGAGGTCAGCCCCAGCATTTT
TRBD2,TRBJ2-7,many,TRBV20-1,CSASDGRVYIYEQYF,TGCAGTGCTAGCGACGGGAGGGTCTATATCTACGAGCAGTACTTC
NA,TRBJ2-7,many,TRBV10-3,CATDSGSGDEQYF,TGTGCCACAGATTCCGGGTCCGGCGACGAGCAGTACTTC
NA,TRBJ2-7,few,TRBV7-6,CASSLNYNEQYF,TGTGCCAGCAGCTTAAACTACAATGAGCAGTACTTC
TRBD1,TRBJ2-7,many,TRBV5-1,CASSPGTVLAYEQYF,TGCGCCAGCAGCCCCGGGACAGTTCTTGCCTACGAGCAGTACTTC
TRBD1,TRBJ2-6,NA,TRBV20-1,CSARVTGTGRGYGANVLTF,TGCAGTGCTAGAGTCACCGGGACAGGGCGTGGCTATGGGGCCAACGTCCTGACTTTC
NA,TRBJ2-3,once,TRBV24-1,CATSAQSIFTDTQYF,TGTGCCACCAGTGCTCAGTCCATTTTCACAGATACGCAGTATTTT
TRBD1,TRBJ1-5,NA,TRBV19,CASSNPRDRKKKTQPQHF,TGTGCCAGTAGTAACCCCCGGGACAGGAAGAAAAAAACTCAGCCCCAGCATTTT
TRBD1,TRBJ1-6,NA,TRBV7-8,CASSSVQGLYNSPPHF,TGTGCCAGCAGCTCGGTACAGGGGCTGTATAATTCACCCCCCCACTTT